A single sample is the source of the 5 T cell receptor beta chains below, sequenced in a study of blood T cells in healthy people across ages. Alongside a J-beta primer mix, a sample-barcoded 5' primer served in a second PCR lasting roughly 7 to 11 cycles. TCRdb reprocessed the 5' RACE reads with MiXCR, giving one entry per CDR3 protein. The sample gives around 1,600,000 distinct CDR3 sequences, under 55% of which show up once; about 4.1% is in the top ten. Specimen: blood. These receptors were obtained from a young woman in good health.

With respect to this clonotype: A junction boundary mismatches the germline segment, possibly from a read error. The V and J genes are TRBV28 and TRBJ2-4; possibly TRBD2 for D (5 bases). The CDR3 is 15 residues long. The germline gives CDR1 MDHEN, CDR2 SYDVKM. For the CDR3, the DNA is TGTGCCAGGAGTTCGTCCGGAGGAAACACCTACGACCAGTACTTC. This gives the protein CARSSSGGNTYDQYF.

The rearrangement joins TRBV28 to TRBJ2-7, with 9 bases that match TRBD1. The ends lost 6 bases at V and 7 bases at J; junction bases unmatched: 19. This CDR3 contains 17 residues. In germline, CDR1 is MDHEN, CDR2 SYDVKM. In DNA, the CDR3 is TGTGCCAGCAGGAAGACAGGGGGGCTAAGCTCCTACAATGAGCAGTACTTC. This translates into CASRKTGGLSSYNEQYF.

V and J are TRBV20-1 and TRBJ2-5; TRBD2 matches 16 bases. This CDR3 region has 17 residues. The germline V gene encodes CDR1 DFQATT and CDR2 SNEGSKA (reference sequence). V dropped 6 bases and J dropped 0; count of bases not matched to a gene: 7. CDR3 in amino acids: CSAQGTSGGVYQETQYF. The CDR3 region has the DNA TGCAGTGCCCAAGGGACTAGCGGGGGGGTATACCAAGAGACCCAGTACTTC.

This chain links TRBV18 with TRBJ1-2; D unclear. Germline lookup yields CDR1 KGHSH and CDR2 LQKENI. CDR3 length: 15 residues. Trimming stripped 0 bases from V and 7 bases from J, with 15 bases between. The CDR3 loop is CASSPPGRVWVGYTF. Written as DNA, the CDR3 is TGTGCCAGCTCACCACCAGGGCGAGTTTGGGTTGGCTACACCTTC.

The chain has TRBV7-9 and TRBJ1-5; TRBD1 matches 7 bases. Trimming cost V 1 base and J 4 bases; bases outside gene matches: 10. CDR1 and CDR2 from the germline V gene are SEHNR and FQNEAQ (reference sequence). The CDR3 covers 17 residues. The chain's CDR3 is CASSLVTGPSRNQPQHF. Here the CDR3 DNA reads TGTGCCAGCAGCTTAGTGACAGGGCCATCGAGAAATCAGCCCCAGCATTTT.